This T cell receptor beta chain was documented in a study of cytomegalovirus exposure and HLA in healthy donors. Study conclusions and caveats: Several top significant clusters appeared, in a later analysis, to be linked to common viral pathogens. Presence/absence analyses assumed roughly uniform sequencing depth across donors, which may not hold. By a later analysis, the bulk of CMV-associated TCR beta chains appeared HLA-restricted.

On this clone itself: Its antigen remains unidentified.

CDR1 and CDR2 from the germline V gene are WSHSY and SAAADI. V gave up 2 bases and J gave up 3 bases; unmatched junction bases: 6. This CDR3 spans 17 amino acids. PCR was performed using 60 Vbeta and 13 Jbeta primers. Sequenced by immunoSEQ multiplex PCR; TCRdb stores in-frame clones only, minus some. The sample has about 190,000 clones, roughly 79% seen once. Source material: PBMCs. The source is a woman between 18 and 29 years old in good health and CMV-seronegative. The chain couples TRBV10-2 to TRBJ2-2; 10 positions agree with TRBD2. The CDR3 region is CASSEKRGGPDTGELFF. CDR3 nucleotides: TGCGCCAGCAGTGAGAAGCGGGGGGGTCCTGACACCGGGGAGCTGTTTTTT.